A single sample is the source of the 8 T cell receptor beta chains below, sequenced in a study of shared clonotypes between healthy human individuals. Positively selected for CCR7, the CD45RO-negative cells used as naive CD8 cells excluded terminally differentiated effector memory CD45RA+ cells. Repertoires were generated with immunoSEQ multiplex PCR, while TCRdb's copy carries only in-frame clones and drops some. Counted here are roughly 2 million clones, about 95% occurring once; the ten biggest clones make up about 1.1%. Material for sequencing was naive CD8+ T cells sorted from blood. These receptors came from a man between 18 and 29 years old in good health.

CDR3 DNA sequence: TGCGCCAGCAGTGCCCGAATTAGCACAGATACGCAGTATTTT. Translating gives CASSARISTDTQYF. This chain uses TRBV10-2 with TRBJ2-3; D is ambiguous. Deletions cut 4 bases from V and 0 bases from J, with 8 bases between. The CDR3 has 14 residues. Germline loops: CDR1 WSHSY, CDR2 SAAADI.

Concerning this clone: The same CDR3 also results from other DNA sequences found in this sample. The chain joins TRBV27 to TRBJ1-5, with D hard to call. CDR1 and CDR2 from the germline V gene are MNHEY and SMNVEV (reference sequence). The CDR3 has 14 residues. Trimming removed 3 bases from V and 4 bases from J, with 10 bases in between. The DNA for the CDR3 is TGTGCCAGCAGTTTTGTCGGGAGTAATCAGCCCCAGCATTTT. Residues: CASSFVGSNQPQHF.

This chain links TRBV27 with TRBJ2-1, with a possible D match to TRBD2 (7 bases). The CDR3 extends over 14 amino acids. Looked up from germline, CDR1 is MNHEY and CDR2 is SMNVEV (reference sequence). Deletions cut 10 bases from V and 7 bases from J, with 20 bases between. This chain's CDR3 is CATCEGGRINEQFF. The CDR3 DNA reads as TGTGCCACTTGCGAGGGGGGGAGAATAAATGAGCAGTTCTTC.

The V and J genes are TRBV4-3 and TRBJ2-7; the match to TRBD2 covers 7 bases. The CDR3 contains 14 residues. Trimming at V came to 3 bases and at J to 2 bases, leaving 4 bases not matched to a gene. Germline V CDR1 and CDR2: LGHNA, YSLEER. The CDR3 region is CASSQERGTYEQYF. Written as DNA, the CDR3 is TGCGCCAGCAGCCAGGAGCGGGGTACCTACGAGCAGTACTTC.

V is TRBV4-1 and J is TRBJ2-7; a possible D gene is TRBD2 (6 bases). The CDR3 runs 15 residues. The V gene's germline CDR1 is MGHRA and CDR2 YSYEKL. Trimming pared 1 base from V and 3 bases from J, leaving 13 bases between. CDR3 bases: TGCGCCAGCAGCCAAGTTCTCGGGGGAGACTACGAGCAGTACTTC. Its protein is CASSQVLGGDYEQYF.

In regard to this clone: Other DNA sequences in the sample encode the same CDR3. The chain combines TRBV10-1 with TRBJ2-7, with D perhaps TRBD2 (6 bases). V gave up 5 bases and J gave up 3 bases, with 8 bases separating them. The CDR3 is 12 amino acids. Germline values: CDR1 WNHNN, CDR2 SYGVQD (reference sequence). CDR3 DNA: TGCGCCAGCAGTCCCGGGGGCTACGAGCAGTACTTC. It encodes CASSPGGYEQYF.

The J gene is TRBJ2-7, the V gene TRBV4-1; D unresolved. The germline gives CDR1 MGHRA, CDR2 YSYEKL. Trimming removed 1 base at V and 3 bases at J, with 16 bases between. The CDR3 totals 16 residues. The CDR3 sequence is CASSQGETEIYYEQYF. The CDR3 DNA reads TGCGCCAGCAGCCAAGGGGAAACGGAGATTTACTACGAGCAGTACTTC.

Of note for this clone: The same CDR3 also results from other DNA sequences found in this sample. The V gene is TRBV5-1, the J gene TRBJ1-1, with D unclear. Germline V gene data show CDR1 as SGHRS and CDR2 as YFSETQ. V dropped 5 bases and J dropped 1 base, with 9 bases sitting between them. The CDR3 is 13 amino acids. Here the CDR3 reads CASSSGQNTEAFF. The DNA for the CDR3 is TGCGCCAGCAGTTCAGGCCAGAACACTGAAGCTTTCTTT.